This record concerns one TCR beta chain sequence. Its antigen is unknown. No clone much larger than this one lies a single base away; base qualities are absent. The data derive from a study of control samples from healthy donors and cancer patients (dated by TCRdb to 2020 to 2022). The CDR3 runs 18 residues from the cysteine to the phenylalanine. The retained sequence is limited to the CDR3, 54 bases, with the frame set at the first base. Relative to germline, V is 4 bases shorter and J is 2 bases shorter, with 21 bases between their ends. The germline V gene yields MGHRA for CDR1 and YSYEKL for CDR2. Library generation was performed with the immunoSEQ multiplex PCR assay. TCRdb stores this immuneACCESS table with in-frame sequences only. Part of the clones is absent; in the studies checked, under half of the shortfall reflects unresolved V genes, and no reason is known for the rest. This sample comprises about 64,000 clones, approximately 92% of them detected only once. The ten most abundant clones make up 1.5% to 2% of the sample.

Sequenced input: PBMCs. The receptor comes from a man between 35 and 55 years old with colorectal cancer. Recombination joined TRBV4-1 with TRBJ2-1, and possibly TRBD1, on 6 matching bases. The CDR3 here reads CASSLAVGSRTAYNEQFF. The bases read TGCGCCAGCAGCCTCGCCGTGGGCAGTAGGACAGCCTACAATGAGCAGTTCTTC.